The 27 T cell receptor beta chains below come from one sample, sequenced in a study of OX40 agonist ivuxolimab in advanced cancers. Libraries were prepared by immunoSEQ multiplex PCR; TCRdb keeps only in-frame clonotypes and omits some of them. The data hold approximately 49,000 clones, with approximately 84% observed a single time. The specimen comprised CD4+ or CD8+ T cells sorted from blood, sampled in a trial of the OX40 agonist ivuxolimab. The receptor source for this set is an adult with an advanced solid tumor such as melanoma, head and neck, liver or kidney cancer.

This chain connects TRBV27 to TRBJ2-2; no clear D. The CDR3 covers 16 residues. Looked up from germline, CDR1 is MNHEY and CDR2 is SMNVEV (reference sequence). The ends were cut back, 7 bases at V and 0 bases at J, with 15 bases in the middle. The chain's CDR3 is CASTSSVAANTGELFF. The CDR3 region has the DNA TGTGCCAGCACCTCAAGCGTAGCAGCGAACACCGGGGAGCTGTTTTTT.

The count of this clone is one. The CDR3 bases are TGTGCCAGCAGTGTGACAGGGGTGAACACTGAAGCTTTCTTT. Its translation: CASSVTGVNTEAFF. The rearrangement uses TRBV25-1 and TRBJ1-1; 8 nucleotides align to TRBD1. Losses at the gene ends were 4 bases for V and 0 bases for J; bases not matched to a gene: 1. The CDR3 covers 14 residues. Germline loops: CDR1 MGHDK, CDR2 SYGVNS.

This chain joins TRBV5-6 and TRBJ2-2; 7 bases map to TRBD2. Germline CDR1 SGHDT, CDR2 YYEEEE. V lost 2 bases to trimming and J lost 4 bases; unmatched junction nucleotides: 2. This CDR3 contains 14 residues. This CDR3 is CASSLGRVTGELFF. In DNA, the CDR3 is TGTGCCAGCAGCTTAGGGAGGGTCACCGGGGAGCTGTTTTTT.

This clone was recorded a few times. V is TRBV6-1 and J is TRBJ2-7; 10 positions agree with TRBD1. Germline V CDR1 and CDR2: MNHNS, SASEGT. This CDR3 is built from 12 residues. V shed 9 bases, J shed 6 bases, and the junction held 5 bases outside the gene matches. CDR3 in amino acids: CASGQGVGEQYF. The CDR3 DNA follows: TGTGCCAGTGGACAGGGGGTGGGCGAGCAGTACTTC.

V usage is TRBV13 and J usage is TRBJ2-1; 9 nucleotides match TRBD1. The CDR3 loop spans 13 amino acids. CDR1 PRHDT and CDR2 FYEKMQ come from the germline V gene (reference sequence). The trim removed 6 bases at V and 7 bases at J, leaving 4 bases unmatched. CDR3 protein: CASRPGQGNEQFF. CDR3 bases: TGTGCCAGCAGACCGGGACAGGGTAATGAGCAGTTCTTC.

The chain joins TRBV4-2 to TRBJ2-7, with 11 bases aligning to TRBD1. J lost 4 bases, V lost 0 bases, and 14 bases had no gene match. Germline CDR1 LGHNA, CDR2 YNFKEQ. The CDR3 spans 19 residues. The CDR3 coding sequence is TGTGCCAGCAGCCAAGATGTGAGTGGCTTGGGACAGGGGGGTTACGAGCAGTACTTC. It specifies CASSQDVSGLGQGGYEQYF.

V gene TRBV2 combines with J gene TRBJ2-7, with 8 bases fitting TRBD1. This CDR3 has 12 residues. Looked up from germline, CDR1 is SNHLY and CDR2 is FYNNEI. The ends lost 9 bases at V and 2 bases at J; junction bases unmatched: 3. The chain's CDR3 is CASDRGAYEQYF. CDR3 bases: TGTGCCAGTGACAGGGGCGCCTACGAGCAGTACTTC.

This chain links TRBV29-1 with TRBJ2-3; 8 bases line up with TRBD1. After removal of 7 bases from V and 1 base from J, the junction contained 4 bases not matched to a gene. In germline, CDR1 is SQVTM, CDR2 ANQGSEA. CDR3 length: 13 residues. The CDR3 region is CSGDRGRTDTQYF. In DNA form, the CDR3 reads TGCAGCGGAGACAGGGGTCGCACAGATACGCAGTATTTT.

The chain recombines TRBV2 with TRBJ2-7, with D perhaps TRBD1 (5 bases). The germline V gene encodes CDR1 SNHLY and CDR2 FYNNEI. V shed 3 bases and J shed 3 bases, with 12 bases lying between them. This CDR3 has 14 residues. In DNA, the CDR3 is TGTGCCAGCAGTGATTGGTCAGGGAACTACGAGCAGTACTTC. Residues: CASSDWSGNYEQYF.

CDR3 sequence (DNA): TGTGCCAGCAGCTCCCTCAATTCACCCCTCCACTTT. This gives the protein CASSSLNSPLHF. The chain links TRBV5-4 to TRBJ1-6; D is unclear. Germline loops: CDR1 SGHNT, CDR2 YYREEE (reference sequence). V lost 3 bases and J lost 7, with 5 bases in between. CDR3 size: 12 residues.

The V gene is TRBV5-4, the J gene TRBJ2-5; TRBD2 matches 15 bases. Trimming at V came to 4 bases and at J to 12 bases, leaving 4 bases not matched to a gene. Germline V gene data show CDR1 as SGHNT and CDR2 as YYREEE (reference sequence). The length of the CDR3 is 13 residues. As DNA, the CDR3 is TGTGCCAGCAGCGTGGGACTAGCGGGGGGAAAGTACTTC. Encoded protein: CASSVGLAGGKYF.

The chain joins TRBV7-2 to TRBJ2-3; the match to TRBD2 covers 10 bases. Germline lookup yields CDR1 SGHTA and CDR2 FQGNSA. V dropped 4 bases and J dropped 5; count of bases not matched to a gene: 6. CDR3 length: 15 residues. In DNA, the CDR3 is TGTGCCAGCAGCTCCCTGTCTAGCGGGGGAGATACGCAGTATTTT. It codes for CASSSLSSGGDTQYF.

The CDR3 DNA sequence: TGTGCCAGCAGATATGGGACTACTTATGGCTACACCTTC. The encoded protein is CASRYGTTYGYTF. The chain has TRBV5-5 and TRBJ1-2, with D possibly TRBD1 on 5 matching bases. Deletions cut 5 bases from V and 5 bases from J, with 13 bases between. CDR1 is SGHKS and CDR2 is YYEKEE in the germline V gene (reference sequence). The CDR3 loop spans 13 amino acids.

In its sample, this clone was seen a few times. The chain is built from TRBV4-3 and TRBJ2-6; 9 bases are shared with TRBD1. Looked up from germline, CDR1 is LGHNA and CDR2 is YSLEER. The junction had 7 bases not matched to a gene; V was cut back by 6 bases and J by 1 base. CDR3 length: 17 residues. CDR3 DNA sequence: TGCGCCAGCAGACCGACGACAGGGGGATCTGGGGCCAACGTCCTGACTTTC. Translated: CASRPTTGGSGANVLTF.

The chain recombines TRBV7-3 with TRBJ2-5; 10 bases align to TRBD2. Germline V gene data show CDR1 as SGHTA and CDR2 as FQGTGA. V gave up 5 bases and J gave up 5 bases; unmatched junction bases: 5. The CDR3 sequence is 14 residues long. In DNA, the CDR3 is TGTGCCAGCAGCCCAGCGGGGGGGATCGAGACCCAGTACTTC. Translating it yields CASSPAGGIETQYF.

The chain combines TRBV7-6 with TRBJ1-3; maybe TRBD1 (5 bases). Germline V CDR1 and CDR2: SGHVS, FNYEAQ. This CDR3 has 14 residues. V lost 5 bases, J lost 2 bases, and 10 bases lay in between. This CDR3 is CASSPGNTGNTIYF. CDR3 in DNA: TGTGCCAGCAGCCCAGGGAACACTGGAAACACCATATATTTT.

The chain has TRBV7-4 and TRBJ1-4; 7 nucleotides line up with TRBD1. This CDR3 comprises 15 residues. Trimming at V came to 5 bases and at J to 5 bases, leaving 8 bases not matched to a gene. CDR1 and CDR2 from the germline V gene are SGHVT and SQSDAQ. The chain's CDR3 is CASSQRARGNEKLFF. The CDR3 nucleotides read TGTGCCAGCAGCCAGAGGGCCAGGGGGAATGAAAAACTGTTTTTT. The full variable domain, in which reference TRBV7-4 and TRBJ1-4 provide the parts outside the CDR3, is GAGVSQSPRYKVAKRGRDVALRCDSISGHVTLYWYRQTLGQGSEVLTYSQSDAQRDKSGRPSGRFSAERPERSVSTLKIQRTEQGDSAVYLCASSQRARGNEKLFFGSGTQLSVL.

The chain links TRBV10-3 to TRBJ2-3; weak D call: TRBD1 (5 bases). Per the germline V gene, CDR1 is ENHRY and CDR2 is SYGVKD. Trimming took 6 bases from V and 0 from J, leaving 10 bases between them. There are 14 residues in the CDR3. The CDR3 is CAIRPPGSTDTQYF. The CDR3 DNA is TGTGCCATCAGGCCCCCAGGGAGCACAGATACGCAGTATTTT.

The chain couples TRBV4-2 to TRBJ2-1, with 7 nucleotides matching TRBD2. The CDR3 consists of 13 residues. V lost 1 base and J lost 6; bases outside the gene matches: 0. From germline, CDR1 is LGHNA and CDR2 YNFKEQ. In DNA, the CDR3 is TGTGCCAGCAGCCAAGCGGGAGGCAATGAGCAGTTCTTC. This codes for CASSQAGGNEQFF.

The genes are TRBV19 and TRBJ2-1; 8 bases are shared with TRBD2. The CDR3 loop spans 14 amino acids. V lost 6 bases, J lost 5 bases, and 6 bases stayed unmatched. The germline gives CDR1 LNHDA, CDR2 SQIVND (reference sequence). CDR3 nucleotide sequence: TGTGCCAGTAGCATCAGCGGGAGCCACAATGAGCAGTTCTTC. It yields the protein CASSISGSHNEQFF.

The J gene is TRBJ2-3, the V gene TRBV7-2, with 14 bases aligning to TRBD2. After removal of 4 bases from V and 8 bases from J, the junction contained 8 bases not matched to a gene. The CDR3 is made up of 16 amino acids. Germline V lookup: CDR1 SGHTA, CDR2 FQGNSA. CDR3 nucleotide sequence: TGTGCCAGCAGCTCCTCGGGACTAGCGGGGGAAGGTACGCAGTATTTT. Its translation: CASSSSGLAGEGTQYF.

The CDR3 loop is CASSRGVGRGLETQYF. The CDR3 DNA sequence: TGTGCCAGCAGCCGGGGCGTGGGGCGGGGGTTGGAGACCCAGTACTTC. This chain connects TRBV11-2 to TRBJ2-5; 7 bases are a match to TRBD2. Germline lookup yields CDR1 SGHAT and CDR2 FQNNGV. With V trimmed by 5 bases and J by 5 bases, 14 bases remained unmatched. This CDR3 region has 16 residues.

This sequence joins TRBV18 and TRBJ1-1; D might be TRBD1 (6 bases). Germline loops: CDR1 KGHSH, CDR2 LQKENI. The CDR3 totals 14 residues. V lost 3 bases and J lost 3, with 11 bases in between. The DNA for the CDR3 is TGTGCCAGCTCACCCGAAGGGGGTGACACTGAAGCTTTCTTT. It codes for CASSPEGGDTEAFF.

V usage is TRBV4-2 and J usage is TRBJ2-7; the D gene is possibly TRBD1 (5 bases). The germline V gene has CDR1 LGHNA and CDR2 YNFKEQ. The CDR3 consists of 14 residues. V gave up 0 bases and J gave up 4 bases, with 10 bases separating them. The CDR3 sequence: CASSQDLGVYEQYF. CDR3 nucleotides: TGTGCCAGCAGCCAAGATCTAGGGGTTTACGAGCAGTACTTC.

The rearrangement links TRBV28 to TRBJ2-3; 8 bases fit TRBD2. The CDR3 sequence is 15 residues long. Germline V lookup: CDR1 MDHEN, CDR2 SYDVKM. V shed 5 bases and J 2 bases; nucleotides not matched to a gene: 6. CDR3 region: CASSVSGGHTDTQYF. The CDR3 nucleotides read TGTGCCAGCAGTGTAAGCGGGGGTCACACAGATACGCAGTATTTT.

Regarding this clone: One junction end does not reproduce the germline sequence, and a read error may be involved. The rearrangement joins TRBV5-3 to TRBJ2-5; 8 bases agree with TRBD2. TRBV5-3 is flagged as an ORF with uncertain function. CDR3 length equals 15 residues. The CDR3 DNA sequence: TGTGCCAGCAGCTTAAGCGGGGGCCGTCAAGAGACCCAGTACTTC. Residues: CASSLSGGRQETQYF.

The V gene is TRBV19, the J gene TRBJ2-5; D is uncertain. CDR1 is LNHDA and CDR2 is SQIVND in the germline V gene (reference sequence). V was cut by 5 bases and J by 3 bases, with 13 bases left in between. The CDR3 spans 14 residues. The CDR3 bases are TGTGCCAGTAGTCCCCTGGGAAGTAAAGAGACCCAGTACTTC. As protein: CASSPLGSKETQYF. Looking up the rest from reference TRBV19 and TRBJ2-5 gives the full variable domain: DGGITQSPKYLFRKEGQNVTLSCEQNLNHDAMYWYRQDPGQGLRLIYYSQIVNDFQKGDIAEGYSVSREKKESFPLTVTSAQKNPTAFYLCASSPLGSKETQYFGPGTRLLVL.